The next 4 T cell receptor beta chains were all read from a single sample in a study of CD8 T cells in Susac syndrome. Random-hexamer reverse transcription was applied to about 0.5 to 1 ug RNA. From the immunoSEQ multiplex PCR reads, TCRdb called clonotypes with MiXCR, one entry per CDR3 protein. Among more than 250,000 distinct CDR3 sequences listed, about 91% were seen once. Sequenced sample: CD4+ T cells from PBMCs. These receptors were taken from a human donor with multiple sclerosis.

The rearrangement uses TRBV7-6 and TRBJ2-5; D not resolved. This CDR3 spans 12 amino acids. Looked up from germline, CDR1 is SGHVS and CDR2 is FNYEAQ. V dropped 3 bases and J dropped 4 bases, with 6 bases sitting between them. As DNA, the CDR3 is TGTGCCAGCAGCTTCATGGGAGAGACCCAGTACTTC. Its protein is CASSFMGETQYF.

The chain is built from TRBV4-1 and TRBJ1-5; the D gene is possibly TRBD1 (5 bases). This CDR3 comprises 17 residues. V was pared by 1 base and J by 1 base, with 14 bases between. Germline V gene sequence: CDR1 MGHRA, CDR2 YSYEKL. This CDR3 is CASSQGGLGYSNQPQHF. CDR3 bases: TGCGCCAGCAGCCAAGGGGGGTTGGGGTACAGCAATCAGCCCCAGCATTTT.

V and J are TRBV7-6 and TRBJ2-2, with TRBD2 matching 16 bases. Trimming removed 6 bases from V and 4 bases from J; junction bases left unmatched: 5. This CDR3 has 17 residues. The germline V gene encodes CDR1 SGHVS and CDR2 FNYEAQ. DNA for the CDR3: TGTGCCAGCAGGGGGACTAGCGGGAGGGGATCCACCGGGGAGCTGTTTTTT. As protein: CASRGTSGRGSTGELFF. The full variable domain, in which reference TRBV7-6 and TRBJ2-2 provide the parts outside the CDR3, is GAGVSQSPRYKVTKRGQDVALRCDPISGHVSLYWYRQALGQGPEFLTYFNYEAQQDKSGLPNDRFSAERPEGSISTLTIQRTEQRDSAMYRCASRGTSGRGSTGELFFGEGSRLTVL.

The V gene is TRBV18, the J gene TRBJ2-7; 11 bases are shared with TRBD2. This CDR3 has 15 amino acids. Germline assignment: CDR1 KGHSH and CDR2 LQKENI. Trimming at V came to 2 bases and at J to 4 bases, leaving 4 bases not matched to a gene. The CDR3 loop reads CASSPVGLAEYEQYF. CDR3 in DNA: TGTGCCAGCTCACCAGTGGGACTAGCGGAATACGAGCAGTACTTC.